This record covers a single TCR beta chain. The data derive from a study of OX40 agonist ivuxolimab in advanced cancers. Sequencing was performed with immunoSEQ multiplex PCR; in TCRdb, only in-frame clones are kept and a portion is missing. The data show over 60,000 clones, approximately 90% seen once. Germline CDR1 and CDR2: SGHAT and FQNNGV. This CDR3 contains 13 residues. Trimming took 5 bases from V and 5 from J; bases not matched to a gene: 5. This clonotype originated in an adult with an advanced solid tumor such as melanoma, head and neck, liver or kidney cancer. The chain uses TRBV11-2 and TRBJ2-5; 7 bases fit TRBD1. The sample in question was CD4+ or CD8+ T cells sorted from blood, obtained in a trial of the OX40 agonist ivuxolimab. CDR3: CASSPGQAETQYF. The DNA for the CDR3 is TGTGCCAGCAGCCCCGGACAGGCGGAGACCCAGTACTTC.